This entry lists 14 T cell receptor beta chains sequenced from one sample in a study of T cell responses to AZD1222 COVID-19 vaccine. Sequenced by immunoSEQ multiplex PCR; TCRdb stores in-frame clones only, minus some. The top ten hold about 6.6% of the sample, which has 90,000 to 120,000 clones, 80% to 90% seen once. The specimen comprised peripheral blood, sampled on day 0 of AZD1222 vaccination. These receptors were taken from an adult in good health.

The chain recombines TRBV2 with TRBJ2-7; 7 bases agree with TRBD1. The CDR3 consists of 13 residues. The ends lost 11 bases at V and 4 bases at J; junction bases unmatched: 11. Germline CDR1 SNHLY, CDR2 FYNNEI. In DNA, the CDR3 is TGTGCCTTCAGAGGAAGGGGGCAGTACGAGCAGTACTTC. Protein: CAFRGRGQYEQYF. The whole variable domain, filled in from reference TRBV2 and TRBJ2-7, reads EPEVTQTPSHQVTQMGQEVILRCVPISNHLYFYWYRQILGQKVEFLVSFYNNEISEKSEIFDDQFSVERPDGSNFTLKIRSTKLEDSAMYFCAFRGRGQYEQYFGPGTRLTVT.

The chain couples TRBV5-4 to TRBJ2-1, with 11 positions matching TRBD1. The trim removed 3 bases at V and 8 bases at J, leaving 10 bases unmatched. CDR1 is SGHNT and CDR2 is YYREEE in the germline V gene (reference sequence). CDR3 size: 16 residues. The chain's CDR3 is CASSSRTGGTLDEQFF. In DNA, the CDR3 is TGTGCCAGCAGCTCAAGGACAGGGGGCACCTTGGATGAGCAGTTCTTC.

The V gene is TRBV28, the J gene TRBJ2-5; tentative D call: TRBD1 (6 bases). V shed 4 bases and J shed 10 bases, with 19 bases lying between them. The V gene's germline CDR1 is MDHEN and CDR2 SYDVKM. The CDR3 runs 14 residues. The CDR3 sequence is CASSYPLTGGGQYF. The CDR3, as DNA: TGTGCCAGCAGTTACCCGTTGACAGGCGGTGGCCAGTACTTC.

This chain connects TRBV5-4 to TRBJ2-1; 7 bases align to TRBD2. Losses at the gene ends were 3 bases for V and 4 bases for J; bases not matched to a gene: 7. CDR1 SGHNT and CDR2 YYREEE come from the germline V gene (reference sequence). The CDR3 extends over 15 amino acids. The CDR3 loop reads CASSSRGRVYNEQFF. CDR3 in DNA: TGTGCCAGCAGCTCTCGCGGGAGAGTGTACAATGAGCAGTTCTTC.

The rearrangement links TRBV27 to TRBJ2-2; D is perhaps TRBD1 or TRBD2 (6 bases each). The germline V and J ends were trimmed by 3 bases and 4 bases, with 21 bases remaining between them. Germline CDR1 MNHEY, CDR2 SMNVEV (reference sequence). The CDR3 extends over 18 amino acids. As DNA, the CDR3 is TGTGCCAGCAGTTTTAGGGGTAGCGGAGGGGGGAGCACCGGGGAGCTGTTTTTT. Translated, it gives CASSFRGSGGGSTGELFF.

This clone was observed once. The chain employs TRBV6-5 and TRBJ2-7; D gene unclear. Trimming removed 2 bases from V and 1 base from J, with 6 bases in between. This CDR3 is 13 amino acids long. Germline V gene data show CDR1 as MNHEY and CDR2 as SVGAGI. The chain's CDR3 is CASSYQRSYEQYF. In DNA form, the CDR3 reads TGTGCCAGCAGTTACCAGAGATCCTACGAGCAGTACTTC.

The chain uses TRBV12-5 and TRBJ2-1, with D uncertain. Trimming took off 4 bases at V and 11 bases at J, with 15 bases between the two ends. Germline assignment: CDR1 LGHNT and CDR2 FRNRAP. The length of the CDR3 is 13 residues. CDR3 sequence: CASGSSPSGKQFF. The CDR3 nucleotides are TGTGCTAGTGGTTCGTCCCCCTCGGGCAAGCAGTTCTTC.

The J gene is TRBJ2-7, the V gene TRBV30, with D possibly TRBD1 on 6 matching bases. V was shortened by 3 bases and J by 6 bases, with 12 bases between the two germline ends. Germline V lookup: CDR1 GTSNPN, CDR2 SVGIG (reference sequence). This CDR3 is built from 12 residues. CDR3 in DNA: TGTGCCTGGAGCTGGACAGCTAGCGAGCAGTACTTC. Translating it yields CAWSWTASEQYF.

The chain recombines TRBV6-4 with TRBJ2-2; 11 bases match TRBD1. The CDR3 contains 15 residues. Germline CDR1 reads MRHNA; CDR2 reads SNTAGT. The ends lost 5 bases at V and 2 bases at J; junction bases unmatched: 1. The CDR3: CASSRTGGNTGELFF. In DNA form, the CDR3 reads TGTGCCAGCAGTCGGACAGGGGGCAACACCGGGGAGCTGTTTTTT.

V gene TRBV6-5 combines with J gene TRBJ1-2; no definite D call. Trimming cost V 0 bases and J 8 bases, with 13 bases left between them. CDR1 MNHEY and CDR2 SVGAGI come from the germline V gene. The CDR3 spans 14 residues. CDR3 DNA sequence: TGTGCCAGCAGTTACTCAGGATATAAAGCGGGCTACACCTTC. This codes for CASSYSGYKAGYTF.

The genes are TRBV18 and TRBJ1-3; D may be TRBD1 (5 bases). The CDR3 has 14 residues. V was shortened by 4 bases and J by 5 bases, with 12 bases between the two germline ends. CDR1 and CDR2 from the germline V gene are KGHSH and LQKENI. The CDR3 protein is CASSQGTDRNTIYF. CDR3 DNA sequence: TGTGCCAGCTCACAAGGGACGGACCGAAACACCATATATTTT. The whole variable domain, remainder taken from reference TRBV18 and TRBJ1-3, is NAGVMQNPRHLVRRRGQEARLRCSPMKGHSHVYWYRQLPEEGLKFMVYLQKENIIDESGMPKERFSAEFPKEGPSILRIQQVVRGDSAAYFCASSQGTDRNTIYFGEGSWLTVV.

As concerns this clone: The same CDR3 is also encoded by other DNA sequences in this sample. The rearrangement joins TRBV30 to TRBJ1-6; 10 nucleotides match TRBD1. CDR1 is GTSNPN, CDR2 SVGIG, per germline (reference sequence). The ends lost 0 bases at V and 7 bases at J; junction bases unmatched: 3. There are 15 residues in the CDR3. In nucleotides, the CDR3 is TGTGCCTGGAGTGTGCGGGGACAGGGGAATTCACCCCTCCACTTT. Translated: CAWSVRGQGNSPLHF.

This chain joins TRBV7-8 and TRBJ2-5; maybe TRBD2 (5 bases). Deletions cut 2 bases from V and 2 bases from J, with 12 bases between. The CDR3 covers 15 residues. Germline lookup yields CDR1 SGHVS and CDR2 FQNEAQ. This CDR3 is CASSLRGVGQETQYF. The CDR3 region has the DNA TGTGCCAGCAGCTTACGGGGAGTAGGACAAGAGACCCAGTACTTC.

V and J are TRBV3-1 (or the pseudogene TRBV3-2) and TRBJ2-2, with TRBD1 identical over 7 bases. The CDR3 is 15 residues long. V lost 6 bases to trimming and J lost 1 base; unmatched junction nucleotides: 5. Germline V gene sequence: CDR1 LGHDT, CDR2 YNNKEL (reference sequence). The CDR3 nucleotides read TGTGCCAGCAGGCGGCGGACAGGGAACACCGGGGAGCTGTTTTTT. Translation: CASRRRTGNTGELFF.